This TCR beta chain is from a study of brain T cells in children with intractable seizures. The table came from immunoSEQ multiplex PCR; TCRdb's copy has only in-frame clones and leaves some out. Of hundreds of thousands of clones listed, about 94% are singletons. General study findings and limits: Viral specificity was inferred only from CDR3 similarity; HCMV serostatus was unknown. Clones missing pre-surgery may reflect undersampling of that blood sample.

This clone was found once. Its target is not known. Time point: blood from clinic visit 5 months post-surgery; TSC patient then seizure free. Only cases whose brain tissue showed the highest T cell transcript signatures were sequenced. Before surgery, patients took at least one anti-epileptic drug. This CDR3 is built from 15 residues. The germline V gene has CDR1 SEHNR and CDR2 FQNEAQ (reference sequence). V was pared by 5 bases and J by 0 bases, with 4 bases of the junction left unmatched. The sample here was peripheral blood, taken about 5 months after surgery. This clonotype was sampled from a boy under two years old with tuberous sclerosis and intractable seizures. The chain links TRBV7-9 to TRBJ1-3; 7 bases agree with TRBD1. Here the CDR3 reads CASSQSGGSGNTIYF. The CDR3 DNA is TGTGCCAGCAGCCAATCAGGGGGCTCTGGAAACACCATATATTTT.